The T cell receptor (beta chain) described here comes from a study of neurological immune-mediated disorders. Study-wide points: TCR-beta repertoires seemed private in all groups, with no expanded CDR3 amino acid sequences shared.

This clonotype has a count of ten or more. What it binds is not known. V was cut by 0 bases and J by 3 bases, with 17 bases left in between. Per germline, CDR1 LGHNA and CDR2 YSLEER. The CDR3 runs to 17 residues. The cDNA was generated through 5'RACE incorporating 10-nucleotide random UMIs. TCRdb redid the calling of the 5' RACE reads with MiXCR, one entry per CDR3 protein. The data hold approximately 48,000 distinct CDR3 sequences, with roughly 13% observed a single time. Sample time point: longitudinal time-point 3. PBMCs numbering 2 million and stored at -80 C yielded the unsorted libraries. The chain couples TRBV4-3 to TRBJ2-5; D may correspond to TRBD1 or TRBD2 (5 bases each). This TCR was recovered from a male donor with HTLV-1-associated myelopathy (HAM/TSP). The sequencing sample was made of PBMCs. CDR3 DNA: TGCGCCAGCAGCCAAGACGTCGTTAGGGACGGAGAAGAGACCCAGTACTTC. Its protein is CASSQDVVRDGEETQYF.